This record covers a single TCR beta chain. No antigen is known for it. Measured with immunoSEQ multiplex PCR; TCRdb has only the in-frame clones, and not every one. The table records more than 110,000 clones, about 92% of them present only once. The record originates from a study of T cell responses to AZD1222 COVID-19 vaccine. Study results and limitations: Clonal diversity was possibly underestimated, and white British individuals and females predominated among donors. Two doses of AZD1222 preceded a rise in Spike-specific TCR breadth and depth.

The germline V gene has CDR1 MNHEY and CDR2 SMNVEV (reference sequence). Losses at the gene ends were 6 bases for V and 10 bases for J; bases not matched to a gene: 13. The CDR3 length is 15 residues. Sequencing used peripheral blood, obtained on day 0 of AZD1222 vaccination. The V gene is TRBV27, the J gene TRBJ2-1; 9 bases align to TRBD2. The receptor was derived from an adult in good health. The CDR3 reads CASSPAAGGSVEQFF. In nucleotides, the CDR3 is TGTGCCAGCAGCCCCGCGGCGGGAGGGTCGGTCGAGCAGTTCTTC.